Reported below is one TCR beta chain. This sample stems from a study of metastatic and nonmetastatic thyroid tumors. Germline V CDR1 and CDR2: MDHEN, SYDVKM. Trimming took off 6 bases at V and 0 bases at J, with 12 bases between the two ends. This CDR3 is built from 14 residues. TCRdb called clones again from the PCR reads with MiXCR. The sample holds under 20,000 clones, 21% seen once. Thyroid surgery was preceded by no treatment in any patient. Sequenced: tumor tissue. This receptor was obtained from a female donor with papillary thyroid cancer or a benign thyroid nodule (not recorded which). Some clones in this sample may be carry-over from other donors' samples. This chain links TRBV28 with TRBJ2-7, with D possibly being TRBD1 (5 bases). In nucleotides, the CDR3 is TGTGCCAGCAGGAAGGGGCCGTCCTCCTACGAGCAGTACTTC. This encodes CASRKGPSSYEQYF.